This T cell receptor (beta chain) originates from a study of shared clonotypes between healthy human individuals. Repertoires were generated with immunoSEQ multiplex PCR, while TCRdb's copy carries only in-frame clones and drops some. Counted here are 550,000 to 800,000 clones, approximately 79% occurring once; the ten biggest clones make up 1.5% to 2%. Sequences were obtained from memory CD4+ T cells sorted from blood. Subset in this sample: CD45RA-negative fraction. The source of this sequence is a woman in her 30s in good health.

Here the CDR3 reads CASSRQGEGEQYF. In DNA form, the CDR3 reads TGTGCCAGCAGCCGACAGGGGGAAGGCGAGCAGTACTTC. This chain links TRBV11-2 with TRBJ2-7, with TRBD1 matching over 9 bases. The CDR3 is made up of 13 amino acids. From germline, CDR1 is SGHAT and CDR2 FQNNGV. J gave up 6 bases and V 5 bases, and 5 bases lay outside the gene matches. The entire variable domain, with the rest obtained from reference TRBV11-2 and TRBJ2-7, is as follows: EAGVAQSPRYKIIEKRQSVAFWCNPISGHATLYWYQQILGQGPKLLIQFQNNGVVDDSQLPKDRFSAERLKGVDSTLKIQPAKLEDSAVYLCASSRQGEGEQYFGPGTRLTVT.